The clone carrying this T cell receptor beta chain came up once. Its antigen is unidentified. The germline gives CDR1 LNHDA, CDR2 SQIVND (reference sequence). The CDR3 runs 16 residues. V was clipped by 7 bases and J by 1 base, with 19 bases between them. Researchers took RNA transcripts and amplified TCR beta CDR3 regions from them. Following a first-round RT-PCR that used HTBI primers, a second-round multiplex PCR was carried out. In TCRdb, the multiplex PCR reads were re-called with MiXCR into one record per CDR3 protein. The sample contains about 620,000 distinct CDR3 sequences, 20% to 25% of which appear only once. In this cohort, patients with other autoimmune diseases, uncontrolled infections, pregnancy or lactation were excluded. This sample is drawn from a study of Graves' ophthalmopathy and Graves' hyperthyroidism. Findings and limits, study-wide: Among expanded thyroid clonotypes above 0.001 frequency, most also occurred in blood.

The genes are TRBV19 and TRBJ1-1; D is uncertain. The clonotype was recovered from a woman aged 18-30 years with stable Graves' hyperthyroidism. Some clones in this sample may be carry-over from other donors' samples. The sequencing input was peripheral blood. CDR3 amino acids: CASTSIRGRGNTEAFF. The CDR3 nucleotides are TGTGCCAGTACCTCTATCCGAGGCCGAGGGAACACTGAAGCTTTCTTT.